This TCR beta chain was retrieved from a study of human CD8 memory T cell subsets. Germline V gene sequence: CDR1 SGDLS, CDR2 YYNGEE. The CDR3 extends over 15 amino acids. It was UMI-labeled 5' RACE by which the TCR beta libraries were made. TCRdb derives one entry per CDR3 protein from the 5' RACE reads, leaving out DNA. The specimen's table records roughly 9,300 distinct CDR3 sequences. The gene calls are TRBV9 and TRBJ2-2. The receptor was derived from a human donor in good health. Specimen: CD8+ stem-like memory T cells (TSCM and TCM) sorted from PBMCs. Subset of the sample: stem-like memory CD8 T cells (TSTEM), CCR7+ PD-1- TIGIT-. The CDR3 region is CASSVSGSNTGELFF.